This T cell receptor (beta chain) was captured in a study of beta chain features in type 1 diabetes (dated by TCRdb to 2017 to 2018). Some background on the complete study: Mean age, gender distribution, total cell number and subset yield were not different between patients and healthy donors. The study compared the TCRB repertoires of sorted circulating CD4+ T cell subsets in recently diagnosed type 1 diabetes patients with those in matched healthy donors. A total of 85 million to 140 million sorted cells were examined across all samples, and a strong correlation was observed between cell number per subset and RNA yield. Regulatory and stem cell-like memory subsets were isolated from only 8 patients and roughly 8 healthy donors, whereas naive and central memory subsets came from all 30 or so donors.

Comment on this clone: What this receptor recognizes is not known. Qualities for individual bases were not recorded, and no much larger clone is one base off.

The entire amount of isolated RNA was reverse transcribed using the High Capacity cDNA Reverse Transcription Kit, so the sequenced TCRB transcripts were expressed ones. Deep immunoSEQ sequencing was performed on naive, central memory and regulatory T cell samples, with an average of roughly 3.3 million total reads per sample. Sorted cells were lysed in RLT buffer, and RNA was extracted using DNase-treated RNeasy Micro or Mini kits according to cell number. To prevent cross-contamination, every cell subset was processed on its own, while patient and healthy donor samples were processed together. The immunoSEQ multiplex PCR was used to amplify TCRB sequences from cDNA, yielding 87-bp fragments that span the CDR3 region. Sequencing of the amplicons was performed on the Illumina HiSeq platform. On the study's bioinformatics: PCR bias was corrected computationally using synthetic template baselines, and reads within Hamming distance 2 were collapsed, with unmergeable singletons discarded. Reads were aligned against IMGT to assign V, D and J genes, CDR3 length and insertions or deletions at six rearrangement sites. Within each subset, clonotype counts were normalized to sorted cell number, and only after that were true diversity and Gini coefficients computed with the tcR R package. Repertoire sharing was quantified using the overlap coefficient calculated on TCRB nucleotide sequences. Out-of-frame TCRB sequences from naive cells were analyzed to stand in for the pre-selection repertoire. Held by TCRdb, this immuneACCESS table contains in-frame sequences only and omits some clones. Under half of the omission traces to an unresolved V gene where checked; the cause of the rest is unknown. Clone size and the V and J calls come from that table; the DNA yielded D and trimming. Across this sample there are around 240,000 clones, with over 65% seen only once. The ten top clones hold 0.053% of the sample.

Here is what the overall study found, with its caveats: Shorter templates might have been favored by PCR, but patient and control samples were amplified and corrected together, so both groups would have been affected equally by any skew. A moderate but significant shortening of TCRB CDR3 length was observed in type 1 diabetes patients in all four CD4+ subsets. Naive, central memory and regulatory TCRB repertoires appeared to be more alike among patients than among healthy donors. Sequencing cDNA rather than genomic DNA could over-represent highly expressing activated cells, although activation and CD3 levels did not differ between groups. Because the HLA sub-analyses included only small numbers of individuals, any influence of HLA type on TCRB rearrangement was left unresolved. At VDJ recombination sites, patients with type 1 diabetes made fewer insertions and deleted more nucleotides, a pattern implying thymic rearrangement abnormalities.

Per the germline V gene (reference sequence), SEHNR is the CDR1 and FQNEAQ is the CDR2. The CDR3 numbers 14 residues from cysteine through phenylalanine. This entry keeps only the CDR3 DNA: 42 bases, framed from base 1. The V and J ends are trimmed by 1 base and 6 bases, leaving 11 bases between them. Each donor gave one peripheral blood draw, averaging approximately 120 mL, which was collected into heparinised tubes. A BD FACSAria II and a panel including CD45RO, CCR7, CD25, CD127, CD95 and CD27 were used to sort naive, central memory, regulatory and stem cell-like memory CD4+ T cells. All sorted populations exceeded 98% purity. Right away, PBMCs were isolated by Lymphoprep density gradient centrifugation and were stained directly, with no culture step. So that batch effects would be minimized, each experiment stained and sorted samples in pairs, pairing one healthy donor with one patient.

The source is a man under 40 in good health. The chain joins TRBV7-9 to TRBJ2-3; the D gene is perhaps TRBD2, on 6 matching bases. Sequencing was performed on naive CD4+ T cells from blood. Reading the label with the study, this specimen's cell subset or site is: true naive CD4+ T cells. The nucleotide sequence reads TGTGCCAGCAGCTTAGTGGGGGGAACGGATACGCAGTATTTT. Its coded protein is CASSLVGGTDTQYF.